Shown below are 28 T cell receptor beta chains from a single sample sequenced in a study of blood T cell repertoires in COVID-19. Method: immunoSEQ multiplex PCR; TCRdb's copy keeps in-frame clones and lacks some. The sample has approximately 89,000 clones, 80% seen once. The sample consisted of peripheral blood. The receptors were gathered from a human donor in a cohort sampled during active COVID-19.

The count of this clone is one. The chain couples TRBV9 to TRBJ2-7; 10 bases are shared with TRBD2. The CDR3 extends over 15 amino acids. V gave up 0 bases and J gave up 7 bases; unmatched junction bases: 7. Germline assignment: CDR1 SGDLS and CDR2 YYNGEE. CDR3 protein: CASSVGAGGPGEQYF. The CDR3 DNA is TGTGCCAGCAGCGTAGGAGCGGGAGGGCCCGGTGAGCAGTACTTC.

The CDR3 loop reads CASSSWAGQGASEQFF. CDR3 bases: TGTGCCAGCAGCTCGTGGGCGGGACAGGGGGCGAGTGAGCAGTTCTTC. The chain couples TRBV5-6 to TRBJ2-1; TRBD1 agrees at 12 bases. Germline loops: CDR1 SGHDT, CDR2 YYEEEE. V was clipped by 3 bases and J by 9 bases; unmatched bases: 10. The CDR3 is 16 residues long.

The chain combines TRBV5-3 with TRBJ2-4, with unresolved D. TRBV5-3 falls under the ORF class, with uncertain function. The CDR3 sequence is 15 residues long. The V end lost 8 bases, the J end lost 0 bases, and 15 bases lay between the germline ends. The CDR3 is CARPPDCLAKNIQYF. The CDR3 nucleotides read TGTGCCAGGCCCCCAGATTGTCTAGCCAAAAACATTCAGTACTTC.

The J gene is TRBJ2-7, the V gene TRBV21-1; TRBD2, the table's D call, was not compared with the DNA. TRBV21-1 corresponds to a pseudogene. The CDR3 covers 12 residues. CDR3: CASSNSSGEQYF. CDR3 in DNA: TGTGCCAGCAGCAACTCGAGCGGCGAGCAGTACTTC.

V gene TRBV5-6 combines with J gene TRBJ2-7; TRBD1 aligns across 7 bases. This CDR3 region has 13 residues. V lost 4 bases, J lost 5 bases, and 6 bases stayed unmatched. Germline lookup yields CDR1 SGHDT and CDR2 YYEEEE. CDR3 loop: CASSRGQQHEQYF. Here the CDR3 DNA reads TGTGCCAGCAGCAGGGGACAGCAGCACGAGCAGTACTTC.

The chain combines TRBV5-1 with TRBJ1-2, with D tentatively TRBD1 (6 bases). The germline CDR1 and CDR2 sequences are SGHRS and YFSETQ. This CDR3 has 14 amino acids. Trimming cost V 4 bases and J 1 base, with 11 bases left between them. The CDR3 region is CASSPQGLNYGYTF. For the CDR3, the DNA is TGCGCCAGCAGCCCCCAGGGGCTTAACTATGGCTACACCTTC.

The rearrangement uses TRBV5-4 and TRBJ2-1; 10 bases fit TRBD1. This CDR3 has 15 residues. The V segment lost 3 bases and the J segment 5 bases; nucleotides outside the gene matches: 5. Germline CDR1 SGHNT, CDR2 YYREEE (reference sequence). The CDR3: CASSWPGTGDNEQFF. The DNA of the CDR3 is TGTGCCAGCAGCTGGCCTGGGACAGGGGACAATGAGCAGTTCTTC. The variable domain in full, with the rest retrieved from reference TRBV5-4 and TRBJ2-1, is ETGVTQSPTHLIKTRGQQVTLRCSSQSGHNTVSWYQQALGQGPQFIFQYYREEENGRGNFPPRFSGLQFPNYSSELNVNALELDDSALYLCASSWPGTGDNEQFFGPGTRLTVL.

The chain employs TRBV6-5 and TRBJ1-1; tentative D call: TRBD1 (6 bases). The germline V gene encodes CDR1 MNHEY and CDR2 SVGAGI. V shed 6 bases and J shed 1 base, with 9 bases lying between them. The CDR3 sequence is 13 residues long. The CDR3 protein is CASRETGNTEAFF. The CDR3 bases are TGTGCCAGCAGAGAGACAGGGAACACTGAAGCTTTCTTT.

In this sample, this clone turned up once. The chain recombines TRBV19 with TRBJ2-5; 8 nucleotides align to TRBD2. This CDR3 spans 15 amino acids. Trimming cost V 1 base and J 5 bases; bases outside gene matches: 6. Germline V gene lookup returns CDR1 LNHDA and CDR2 SQIVND (reference sequence). CDR3 loop: CASSIGAGAEETQYF. For the CDR3, the DNA is TGTGCCAGTAGTATAGGAGCGGGAGCAGAGGAGACCCAGTACTTC.

V gene TRBV6-2 or TRBV6-3 combines with J gene TRBJ1-3, with a tentative D call TRBD1 (6 bases). Germline values: CDR1 MNHEY, CDR2 SVGEGT. This CDR3 spans 14 amino acids. V dropped 5 bases and J dropped 4 bases, with 12 bases sitting between them. The chain's CDR3 is CASSLQGFGNTIYF. CDR3 DNA: TGTGCCAGCAGTCTCCAGGGGTTCGGAAACACCATATATTTT.

This chain uses TRBV12-3 or TRBV12-4 with TRBJ1-4; TRBD1 matches at 7 bases. V dropped 6 bases and J dropped 8; count of bases not matched to a gene: 6. This CDR3 region has 13 residues. In DNA, the CDR3 is TGTGCCAGCAGACCGGGACAGACGGAAAAACTGTTTTTT. This gives the protein CASRPGQTEKLFF.

The CDR3 bases are TGTGCCAGCAGCTCCCAGGGATACGAGCAGTACTTC. As protein: CASSSQGYEQYF. The chain employs TRBV11-2 and TRBJ2-7, with D tentatively TRBD1 (5 bases). The CDR3 has 12 amino acids. Trimming stripped 4 bases from V and 4 bases from J, with 8 bases between. Germline V lookup: CDR1 SGHAT, CDR2 FQNNGV.

The chain carries TRBV7-2 and TRBJ2-7, with D perhaps matching TRBD1 (5 bases). Trimming pared 5 bases from V and 4 bases from J, leaving 12 bases between. CDR1 and CDR2 from the germline V gene are SGHTA and FQGNSA. The CDR3 is 13 amino acids. The CDR3 is CASSQTGGYEQYF. The CDR3 DNA is TGTGCCAGCAGCCAAACAGGCGGTTACGAGCAGTACTTC.

This chain connects TRBV18 to TRBJ2-2, with TRBD1 identical over 7 bases. The CDR3 loop spans 16 amino acids. V lost 3 bases and J lost 3; bases outside the gene matches: 7. CDR1 is KGHSH, CDR2 LQKENI, per germline. CDR3 nucleotides: TGTGCCAGCTCACCGACCACAGGGGTATACACCGGGGAGCTGTTTTTT. This codes for CASSPTTGVYTGELFF.

This chain uses TRBV3-1 (or the pseudogene TRBV3-2) with TRBJ1-6, with D possibly being TRBD1 (5 bases). The CDR3 runs to 14 residues. The germline gives CDR1 LGHDT, CDR2 YNNKEL (reference sequence). Trimming left V 4 bases short and J 5 bases short, with 9 bases between. The CDR3 is CASSPRGDNSPLHF. CDR3 in DNA: TGTGCCAGCAGCCCACGGGGGGATAATTCACCCCTCCACTTT.

As regards this clone: The sample has other DNA sequences that encode this CDR3 too. The CDR3 DNA follows: TGTGCCAGCAGCCTGACAGGCGTCAATGAAAAACTGTTTTTT. Translation: CASSLTGVNEKLFF. The chain uses TRBV7-9 and TRBJ1-4, with a weak D call TRBD1 (6 bases). The V gene lost 5 bases and the J gene lost 5 bases, with 12 bases spanning the gap. The CDR3 has 14 amino acids. Looked up from germline, CDR1 is SEHNR and CDR2 is FQNEAQ (reference sequence).

The V gene is TRBV12-3 or TRBV12-4, the J gene TRBJ1-2; TRBD1 matches 8 bases. CDR3 length: 12 residues. The V segment lost 8 bases and the J segment 8 bases; nucleotides outside the gene matches: 7. This CDR3 is CASGGQVAGYTF. The CDR3 region has the DNA TGTGCCAGCGGGGGACAGGTCGCCGGCTACACCTTC.

V is TRBV25-1 and J is TRBJ2-6; TRBD2 is a possible D gene (6 bases). This CDR3 contains 15 residues. Germline loops: CDR1 MGHDK, CDR2 SYGVNS. The V end was cut by 3 bases, the J end by 0 bases, with 6 bases between. CDR3 nucleotides: TGTGCCAGCAGTGATAGCGGCTCTGGGGCCAACGTCCTGACTTTC. Encoded protein: CASSDSGSGANVLTF.

The chain couples TRBV3-1 (or the pseudogene TRBV3-2) to TRBJ2-7; 7 bases fit TRBD2. Germline-derived CDR1 and CDR2 are LGHDT and YNNKEL (reference sequence). The trim removed 2 bases at V and 6 bases at J, leaving 7 bases unmatched. The CDR3 extends over 14 amino acids. CDR3 coding DNA: TGTGCCAGCAGCCAATCGGGGGGTGTATCCGAGCAGTACTTC. This sequence encodes CASSQSGGVSEQYF.

This sequence joins TRBV15 and TRBJ2-6; 13 bases are a match to TRBD2. J gave up 3 bases and V 0 bases, and 8 bases lay outside the gene matches. Germline V lookup: CDR1 LNHNV, CDR2 YYDKDF (reference sequence). This CDR3 spans 20 amino acids. The CDR3: CATSRDVTSGRADGANVLTF. The CDR3 DNA is TGTGCCACCAGCAGAGACGTCACTAGCGGGAGGGCCGATGGGGCCAACGTCCTGACTTTC.

The chain combines TRBV19 with TRBJ2-7; the D gene is possibly TRBD1 (6 bases). Germline V gives CDR1 LNHDA, CDR2 SQIVND (reference sequence). V dropped 6 bases and J dropped 3 bases, with 15 bases sitting between them. The CDR3 is made up of 14 amino acids. The DNA for the CDR3 is TGTGCCAGTAGCCCGGGAATCAGGGGCTACGAGCAGTACTTC. Translated, it gives CASSPGIRGYEQYF.

This chain uses TRBV3-1 (or the pseudogene TRBV3-2) with TRBJ2-7; 7 nucleotides line up with TRBD2. V lost 5 bases to trimming and J lost 6 bases; unmatched junction nucleotides: 10. CDR3 length: 14 residues. Germline-derived CDR1 and CDR2 are LGHDT and YNNKEL (reference sequence). CDR3: CASSERGSTSEQYF. In nucleotides, the CDR3 is TGTGCCAGCAGCGAGCGCGGGAGCACGTCCGAGCAGTACTTC.

V and J are TRBV27 and TRBJ2-5; 10 bases fit TRBD2. Germline loops: CDR1 MNHEY, CDR2 SMNVEV (reference sequence). This CDR3 region has 18 residues. J was trimmed by 2 bases and V by 1 base; bases with no gene match: 10. The CDR3 is CASSLFWLAGEGQETQYF. The CDR3, as DNA: TGTGCCAGCAGTTTATTTTGGCTAGCGGGAGAAGGGCAAGAGACCCAGTACTTC.

This chain connects TRBV27 to TRBJ2-7; D ambiguous. This CDR3 spans 15 amino acids. Per germline, CDR1 MNHEY and CDR2 SMNVEV (reference sequence). V lost 5 bases and J 2 bases, leaving 16 bases between the germline ends. Written as DNA, the CDR3 is TGTGCCAGCAGTCCACTTATTCGCGATACCTACGAGCAGTACTTC. Translating it yields CASSPLIRDTYEQYF.

This clone has only one observation. The V and J genes are TRBV18 and TRBJ2-7; D is uncertain. The CDR3 is made up of 12 amino acids. Trimming removed 2 bases at V and 7 bases at J, with 9 bases between. Germline V gene lookup returns CDR1 KGHSH and CDR2 LQKENI. CDR3 in amino acids: CASSPSGNEQYF. CDR3 sequence (DNA): TGTGCCAGCTCACCATCCGGTAATGAGCAGTACTTC. The full variable domain, in which reference TRBV18 and TRBJ2-7 provide the parts outside the CDR3, is NAGVMQNPRHLVRRRGQEARLRCSPMKGHSHVYWYRQLPEEGLKFMVYLQKENIIDESGMPKERFSAEFPKEGPSILRIQQVVRGDSAAYFCASSPSGNEQYFGPGTRLTVT.

The V gene is TRBV28, the J gene TRBJ2-7; 9 bases map to TRBD1. The ends lost 6 bases at V and 4 bases at J; junction bases unmatched: 7. Germline values: CDR1 MDHEN, CDR2 SYDVKM. This CDR3 has 14 amino acids. CDR3 sequence reads: CASSTGTGKYEQYF. CDR3 in DNA: TGTGCCAGCAGCACTGGGACAGGGAAGTACGAGCAGTACTTC.

This clone has only a few counts. CDR3 coding DNA: TGTGCCAGCAGCTTGTCAGGTCTCGGTAGCGGGTCCTACGAGCAGTACTTC. Its protein product is CASSLSGLGSGSYEQYF. V usage is TRBV5-6 and J usage is TRBJ2-7; 7 bases are a match to TRBD2. This CDR3 comprises 17 residues. Trimming at V came to 1 base and at J to 1 base, leaving 11 bases not matched to a gene. Germline lookup yields CDR1 SGHDT and CDR2 YYEEEE.

The CDR3: CASSHDRRDGYTF. The CDR3, as DNA: TGTGCCAGCAGCCATGACAGGCGGGATGGCTACACCTTC. V usage is TRBV7-2 and J usage is TRBJ1-2, with D possibly being TRBD1 (6 bases). The germline V and J ends were trimmed by 5 bases and 6 bases, with 13 bases remaining between them. The germline V gene encodes CDR1 SGHTA and CDR2 FQGNSA. This CDR3 spans 13 amino acids.